These 8 T cell receptor beta chains share one sample of origin, sequenced in a study of T cell responses to AZD1222 COVID-19 vaccine. Here immunoSEQ multiplex PCR was the method, and the copy in TCRdb shows in-frame clones only, minus some. The sample has about 97,000 clones; approximately 90% are singletons. This material consisted of peripheral blood, taken on day 0 of AZD1222 vaccination. These receptors were obtained from an adult in good health.

The rearrangement links TRBV3-1 (or the pseudogene TRBV3-2) to TRBJ2-2; D might be TRBD2 (6 bases). CDR1 is LGHDT and CDR2 is YNNKEL in the germline V gene (reference sequence). The V gene lost 7 bases and the J gene lost 0 bases, with 12 bases spanning the gap. The CDR3 extends over 15 amino acids. The CDR3 region is CASTLRGSNTGELFF. The CDR3 DNA follows: TGTGCCAGCACCTTACGGGGGTCGAACACCGGGGAGCTGTTTTTT.

The genes are TRBV5-1 and TRBJ2-7; D could derive from TRBD1 or TRBD2 (5 bases each). Germline assignment: CDR1 SGHRS and CDR2 YFSETQ. The CDR3 runs to 14 residues. Trimming shortened V by 0 bases and J by 2 bases, and 9 bases separated the two germline ends. In DNA form, the CDR3 reads TGCGCCAGCAGCTTGGCTCCGGGGCCCTACGAGCAGTACTTC. Protein: CASSLAPGPYEQYF.

The rearrangement links TRBV2 to TRBJ1-5, with D unresolved. The CDR3 extends over 13 amino acids. V lost 7 bases and J 7 bases, leaving 14 bases between the germline ends. Germline V CDR1 and CDR2: SNHLY, FYNNEI. The CDR3 DNA reads as TGTGCCAGCATTCTATCCACCAGGCAGCCCCAGCATTTT. This encodes CASILSTRQPQHF.

The chain is built from TRBV25-1 and TRBJ2-7; 9 positions agree with TRBD1. V lost 3 bases, J lost 4 bases, and 7 bases stayed unmatched. Germline loops: CDR1 MGHDK, CDR2 SYGVNS. The CDR3 is 15 amino acids. This CDR3 is CASSDANRGLYEQYF. The CDR3 nucleotides are TGTGCCAGCAGTGATGCCAACAGGGGGCTATACGAGCAGTACTTC.

The V call is TRBV6-5, the J call TRBJ1-5; TRBD1 agrees at 7 bases. Trimming removed 7 bases from V and 3 bases from J; junction bases left unmatched: 6. Per germline, CDR1 MNHEY and CDR2 SVGAGI. This CDR3 is built from 14 residues. Here the CDR3 reads CASTHRGNNQPQHF. DNA for the CDR3: TGTGCCAGCACGCACAGGGGCAACAATCAGCCCCAGCATTTT.

The genes are TRBV6-5 and TRBJ2-3; 9 bases are shared with TRBD2. Losses at the gene ends were 5 bases for V and 1 base for J; bases not matched to a gene: 1. Germline values: CDR1 MNHEY, CDR2 SVGAGI. This CDR3 region has 14 residues. DNA of the CDR3: TGTGCCAGCAGTCCTAGCGGGGGCACAGATACGCAGTATTTT. Amino acid sequence: CASSPSGGTDTQYF.

This sequence joins TRBV14 and TRBJ2-1; 14 bases fit TRBD2. V gave up 4 bases and J gave up 10 bases; unmatched junction bases: 3. CDR1 and CDR2 (germline): SGHDN, FVKESK. This CDR3 spans 14 amino acids. The CDR3 nucleotides are TGTGCCAGCAGCCCGACTAGCGGGGGGGACGAGCAGTTCTTC. Its translation is CASSPTSGGDEQFF.

The chain uses TRBV21-1 and TRBJ1-1; the table's D call TRBD1 went unverified against the DNA. TRBV21-1 is labeled a pseudogene. There are 14 residues in the CDR3. Here the CDR3 reads CATLPQGNNTEAFF. Written as DNA, the CDR3 is TGTGCCACCTTGCCACAGGGAAATAACACTGAAGCTTTCTTT.